Given below is one T cell receptor (beta chain) in context. Other DNA variants within this sample encode the same CDR3. The repertoire was sequenced with immunoSEQ multiplex PCR; TCRdb's copy has only in-frame clones and lacks some. In the table there are 250,000 to 300,000 clones, under 90% of which are singletons. The entry originates in a study of blood T cell repertoires in COVID-19. Looked up from germline, CDR1 is SGHRS and CDR2 is YFSETQ. Trimming took 0 bases from V and 3 from J; bases not matched to a gene: 2. The CDR3 has 15 residues. The rearrangement joins TRBV5-1 to TRBJ1-1, with 10 positions matching TRBD1. This receptor was taken from a woman in her forties who had recovered from COVID-19. Material: PBMCs or T cells enriched from blood (not recorded which). The CDR3 is CASSLVGQGDTEAFF. In DNA, the CDR3 is TGCGCCAGCAGCTTGGTAGGACAGGGGGACACTGAAGCTTTCTTT.